What follows are 28 T cell receptor beta chains derived from one specimen sequenced in a study of blood T cell repertoires in COVID-19. The protocol was immunoSEQ multiplex PCR, while the TCRdb copy is restricted to in-frame clones and leaves out a portion. The sample contains about 240,000 clones, roughly 80% of which appear only once. Sequenced: peripheral blood. The receptors derive from an elderly woman with acute or convalescent COVID-19.

This clone is a singleton in its sample. The chain links TRBV29-1 to TRBJ1-2; TRBD1 agrees at 12 bases. The CDR3 extends over 14 amino acids. V dropped 6 bases and J dropped 2; count of bases not matched to a gene: 4. Germline assignment: CDR1 SQVTM and CDR2 ANQGSEA. CDR3 loop: CSVAGQGANYGYTF. The CDR3 DNA reads as TGCAGCGTCGCGGGACAGGGGGCGAACTATGGCTACACCTTC.

The chain has TRBV27 and TRBJ1-6; D gene ambiguous. Germline values: CDR1 MNHEY, CDR2 SMNVEV (reference sequence). The CDR3 has 14 amino acids. Trimming removed 1 base at V and 5 bases at J, with 6 bases between. The DNA for the CDR3 is TGTGCCAGCAGTTTATGGCAGAATAATTCACCCCTCCACTTT. It specifies CASSLWQNNSPLHF.

The genes are TRBV5-4 and TRBJ2-5, with D uncertain. V gave up 2 bases and J gave up 8 bases, with 16 bases separating them. Germline values: CDR1 SGHNT, CDR2 YYREEE (reference sequence). This CDR3 has 14 amino acids. The CDR3 reads CASSLVVGPGTQYF. CDR3 DNA: TGTGCCAGCAGCTTAGTAGTGGGTCCAGGCACCCAGTACTTC.

This rearrangement joins TRBV2 to TRBJ1-6, with TRBD1 as a possible D gene (5 bases). The V gene lost 2 bases and the J gene lost 7 bases, with 12 bases spanning the gap. Germline CDR1 and CDR2: SNHLY and FYNNEI. There are 15 residues in the CDR3. The CDR3 spells CASSELVRANSPLHF. As DNA, the CDR3 is TGTGCCAGCAGTGAATTGGTCAGGGCCAATTCACCCCTCCACTTT. Supplemented by reference TRBV2 and TRBJ1-6, the full variable domain reads EPEVTQTPSHQVTQMGQEVILRCVPISNHLYFYWYRQILGQKVEFLVSFYNNEISEKSEIFDDQFSVERPDGSNFTLKIRSTKLEDSAMYFCASSELVRANSPLHFGNGTRLTVT.

The V gene is TRBV5-1, the J gene TRBJ1-2; the D is unclear. The ends were cut back, 2 bases at V and 4 bases at J, with 12 bases in the middle. The CDR3 contains 14 residues. The germline V gene has CDR1 SGHRS and CDR2 YFSETQ. In DNA, the CDR3 is TGCGCCAGCAGCTTATCCCCGGGGAGCTATGGCTACACCTTC. Translating gives CASSLSPGSYGYTF.

The V and J genes are TRBV7-9 and TRBJ1-2, with D possibly being TRBD1 (6 bases). V lost 5 bases to trimming and J lost 0 bases, with 10 bases between them. The germline V gene has CDR1 SEHNR and CDR2 FQNEAQ (reference sequence). The CDR3 runs to 14 residues. Here the CDR3 reads CASSMDSSNYGYTF. The CDR3 bases are TGTGCCAGCAGCATGGACAGCTCTAACTATGGCTACACCTTC.

V usage is TRBV6-2 or TRBV6-3 and J usage is TRBJ1-2; TRBD1 agrees at 7 bases. With V trimmed by 0 bases and J by 5 bases, 6 bases remained unmatched. From germline, CDR1 is MNHEY and CDR2 SVGEGT. CDR3 length equals 15 residues. The CDR3 loop reads CASSYSRGRGYGYTF. The CDR3 bases are TGTGCCAGCAGTTACTCGAGGGGGCGAGGATATGGCTACACCTTC.

Only one count was recorded for this clone. J is TRBJ1-1 and V is TRBV2; the match to TRBD1 covers 9 bases. Germline V CDR1 and CDR2: SNHLY, FYNNEI. This CDR3 is 13 amino acids long. V dropped 10 bases and J dropped 5; count of bases not matched to a gene: 8. The CDR3 protein is CANSRDRVTEAFF. The CDR3 nucleotides are TGTGCCAACTCCCGGGACAGGGTTACTGAAGCTTTCTTT. Full variable domain (outside the CDR3, taken from reference TRBV2 and TRBJ1-1): EPEVTQTPSHQVTQMGQEVILRCVPISNHLYFYWYRQILGQKVEFLVSFYNNEISEKSEIFDDQFSVERPDGSNFTLKIRSTKLEDSAMYFCANSRDRVTEAFFGQGTRLTVV.

This clone was detected only once. The rearrangement links TRBV2 to TRBJ1-6; the D gene is possibly TRBD1 (6 bases). Trimming removed 4 bases from V and 10 bases from J, with 11 bases in between. This CDR3 contains 13 residues. CDR1 and CDR2 (germline): SNHLY, FYNNEI. The CDR3 loop reads CASSVVRGSPLHF. CDR3 nucleotides: TGTGCCAGCAGTGTAGTCAGGGGATCACCCCTCCACTTT.

The chain employs TRBV28 and TRBJ1-6; possible D gene TRBD1, 6 bases. V was shortened by 7 bases and J by 5 bases, with 12 bases between the two germline ends. The CDR3 runs 14 residues. The germline V gene encodes CDR1 MDHEN and CDR2 SYDVKM. This CDR3 reads CASILQGNNSPLHF. The CDR3 DNA is TGTGCCAGCATTCTACAGGGTAATAATTCACCCCTCCACTTT. The whole variable domain, remainder taken from reference TRBV28 and TRBJ1-6, is DVKVTQSSRYLVKRTGEKVFLECVQDMDHENMFWYRQDPGLGLRLIYFSYDVKMKEKGDIPEGYSVSREKKERFSLILESASTNQTSMYLCASILQGNNSPLHFGNGTRLTVT.

The chain employs TRBV7-8 and TRBJ1-2, with 7 bases aligning to TRBD1. This CDR3 contains 15 residues. The V and J ends lost 4 bases and 0 bases, in that order; junction bases with no gene match: 5. Germline V gene data show CDR1 as SGHVS and CDR2 as FQNEAQ. CDR3: CASSSGTASNYGYTF. CDR3 nucleotide sequence: TGTGCCAGCAGCTCCGGGACAGCTTCTAACTATGGCTACACCTTC.

This sequence joins TRBV11-2 and TRBJ1-2, with D perhaps TRBD1 (6 bases). Germline CDR1 SGHAT, CDR2 FQNNGV. CDR3 length equals 15 residues. With 0 bases removed from V and 7 bases from J, the gap between germline ends came to 15 bases. The CDR3: CASSLDGGPVTGYTF. In DNA form, the CDR3 reads TGTGCCAGCAGCTTAGATGGGGGCCCCGTTACTGGCTACACCTTC.

This chain uses TRBV7-3 with TRBJ2-3, with 8 bases lining up with TRBD2. Germline V gene data show CDR1 as SGHTA and CDR2 as FQGTGA. This CDR3 has 15 amino acids. V shed 5 bases, J shed 4 bases, and the junction held 8 bases outside the gene matches. As DNA, the CDR3 is TGTGCCAGCAGCCCTTTGCGGGGGGCCTCAGATACGCAGTATTTT. Amino acids: CASSPLRGASDTQYF.

This clone was picked up one time. The chain has TRBV24-1 and TRBJ2-5; tentatively, D is TRBD2 (5 bases). This CDR3 is 15 amino acids long. V lost 5 bases, J lost 5 bases, and 17 bases lay in between. Germline V gene lookup returns CDR1 KGHDR and CDR2 SFDVKD. The CDR3 here is CATSGVGLDFETQYF. The CDR3 nucleotides are TGTGCCACCAGTGGGGTCGGACTCGACTTCGAGACCCAGTACTTC.

CDR3 DNA: TGTGCCAGCAGCCCCCCCGGACAGTTGAACACTGAAGCTTTCTTT. Translation: CASSPPGQLNTEAFF. The J gene is TRBJ1-1, the V gene TRBV25-1, with D possibly matching TRBD1 (6 bases). This CDR3 contains 15 residues. CDR1 is MGHDK, CDR2 SYGVNS, per germline. V was clipped by 6 bases and J by 0 bases, with 14 bases between them.

The V call is TRBV28, the J call TRBJ1-2; a possible D gene is TRBD1 (5 bases). The V end was cut by 2 bases, the J end by 6 bases, with 16 bases between. CDR1 and CDR2 from the germline V gene are MDHEN and SYDVKM. The CDR3 has 15 residues. The CDR3 spells CASSLGQGGTNGYTF. The CDR3 coding sequence is TGTGCCAGCAGTTTAGGGCAGGGCGGGACCAATGGCTACACCTTC.

The rearrangement joins TRBV12-3 or TRBV12-4 to TRBJ1-2, with a tentative D call TRBD1 (5 bases). The ends were cut back, 5 bases at V and 4 bases at J, with 11 bases in the middle. The CDR3 sequence is 13 residues long. As DNA, the CDR3 is TGTGCCAGCAGTGCTGACAGCGTCTATGGCTACACCTTC. Protein sequence: CASSADSVYGYTF.

This sequence joins TRBV30 and TRBJ2-2; TRBD1 agrees at 8 bases. CDR3 size: 12 residues. The V gene end was trimmed by 5 bases and the J gene end by 7 bases; junction bases not matched to a gene: 3. CDR1 is GTSNPN and CDR2 is SVGIG in the germline V gene (reference sequence). This CDR3 is CAWGQGFGELFF. CDR3 nucleotide sequence: TGTGCCTGGGGACAGGGCTTCGGGGAGCTGTTTTTT.

V gene TRBV29-1 combines with J gene TRBJ1-1; the match to TRBD1 covers 9 bases. The ends lost 6 bases at V and 5 bases at J; junction bases unmatched: 7. There are 13 residues in the CDR3. Germline V CDR1 and CDR2: SQVTM, ANQGSEA. DNA for the CDR3: TGCAGCGTAGCCACAGGGGGCTGGACTGAAGCTTTCTTT. Translated: CSVATGGWTEAFF.

The chain recombines TRBV2 with TRBJ2-5; D remains ambiguous. CDR1 and CDR2 from the germline V gene are SNHLY and FYNNEI. Trimming pared 6 bases from V and 5 bases from J, leaving 10 bases between. CDR3 size: 12 residues. Here the CDR3 DNA reads TGTGCCAGCAGCCTATTTGTGGAGACCCAGTACTTC. Amino acid sequence: CASSLFVETQYF.

This chain joins TRBV21-1 and TRBJ2-1; the table's D call TRBD1 went unverified against the DNA. TRBV21-1 constitutes a pseudogene. This CDR3 is built from 17 residues. The CDR3 nucleotides read TGTGCCAGCAGCTCAAGAGGAGTTTTGGGGCCTTACAATGAGCAGTTCTTC. Translated, it gives CASSSRGVLGPYNEQFF.

CDR3 amino acids: CASIFRGRTEAFF. The CDR3 bases are TGTGCCAGCATCTTCCGGGGTCGGACTGAAGCTTTCTTT. This rearrangement joins TRBV2 to TRBJ1-1; D ambiguous. Germline CDR1 and CDR2: SNHLY and FYNNEI. CDR3 length equals 13 residues. Trimming took off 7 bases at V and 5 bases at J, with 14 bases between the two ends.

The CDR3 DNA reads as TGTGCCAGCAGTTCCAGACAGGGGAACACTGAAGCTTTCTTT. Its protein is CASSSRQGNTEAFF. The chain joins TRBV6-5 to TRBJ1-1; 7 bases line up with TRBD1. The CDR3 totals 14 residues. Germline V gene data show CDR1 as MNHEY and CDR2 as SVGAGI. Trimming removed 4 bases from V and 1 base from J; junction bases left unmatched: 3.

The chain links TRBV6-5 to TRBJ2-1, with D perhaps matching TRBD1 (5 bases). V lost 10 bases to trimming and J lost 0 bases, with 10 bases between them. CDR1 and CDR2 (germline): MNHEY, SVGAGI. The CDR3 has 13 amino acids. The CDR3 DNA sequence: TGTGCCATCCGACAGAGCTCCTACAATGAGCAGTTCTTC. Its translation is CAIRQSSYNEQFF.

The chain joins TRBV27 to TRBJ2-5, with TRBD2 identical over 7 bases. Losses at the gene ends were 6 bases for V and 4 bases for J; bases not matched to a gene: 5. This CDR3 comprises 13 residues. Germline V gives CDR1 MNHEY, CDR2 SMNVEV (reference sequence). CDR3 residues: CASSPAGAETQYF. As DNA, the CDR3 is TGTGCCAGCAGCCCGGCGGGAGCAGAGACCCAGTACTTC.

This clone was detected a few times. The chain recombines TRBV5-1 with TRBJ1-2; 8 bases match TRBD1. Germline V gene lookup returns CDR1 SGHRS and CDR2 YFSETQ. Unmatched junction bases numbered 3, after V lost 3 bases and J lost 5 bases. This CDR3 is 13 amino acids long. CDR3 nucleotides: TGCGCCAGCAGCTCTGGACAGGGATATGGCTACACCTTC. Protein: CASSSGQGYGYTF.

The chain is built from TRBV13 and TRBJ1-6; TRBD1 matches at 7 bases. Unmatched junction bases numbered 7, after V lost 4 bases and J lost 13 bases. Germline V gene lookup returns CDR1 PRHDT and CDR2 FYEKMQ (reference sequence). This CDR3 is built from 13 residues. The CDR3 region is CASSSSTGRPLHF. The CDR3 DNA reads TGTGCCAGCAGCTCCTCGACAGGGCGGCCCCTCCACTTT.

Only one count was recorded for this clone. The chain recombines TRBV14 with TRBJ1-2; 7 bases are shared with TRBD1. The CDR3 sequence is 13 residues long. Trimming removed 6 bases from V and 3 bases from J; junction bases left unmatched: 4. Germline loops: CDR1 SGHDN, CDR2 FVKESK. As DNA, the CDR3 is TGTGCCAGCAGGTTAGGGGGCGACTATGGCTACACCTTC. Its translation is CASRLGGDYGYTF.